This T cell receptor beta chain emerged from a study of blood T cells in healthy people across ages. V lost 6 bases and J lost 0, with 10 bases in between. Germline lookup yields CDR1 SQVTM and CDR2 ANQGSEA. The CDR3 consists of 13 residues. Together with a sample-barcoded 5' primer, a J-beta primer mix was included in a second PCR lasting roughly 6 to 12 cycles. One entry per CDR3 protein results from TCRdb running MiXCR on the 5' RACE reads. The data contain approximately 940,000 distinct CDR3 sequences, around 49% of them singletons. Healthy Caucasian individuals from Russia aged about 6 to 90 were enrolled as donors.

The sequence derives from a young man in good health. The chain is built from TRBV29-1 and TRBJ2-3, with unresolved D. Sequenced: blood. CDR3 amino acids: CSVRHLSTDTQYF. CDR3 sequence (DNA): TGCAGCGTCAGACACCTTAGCACAGATACGCAGTATTTT.